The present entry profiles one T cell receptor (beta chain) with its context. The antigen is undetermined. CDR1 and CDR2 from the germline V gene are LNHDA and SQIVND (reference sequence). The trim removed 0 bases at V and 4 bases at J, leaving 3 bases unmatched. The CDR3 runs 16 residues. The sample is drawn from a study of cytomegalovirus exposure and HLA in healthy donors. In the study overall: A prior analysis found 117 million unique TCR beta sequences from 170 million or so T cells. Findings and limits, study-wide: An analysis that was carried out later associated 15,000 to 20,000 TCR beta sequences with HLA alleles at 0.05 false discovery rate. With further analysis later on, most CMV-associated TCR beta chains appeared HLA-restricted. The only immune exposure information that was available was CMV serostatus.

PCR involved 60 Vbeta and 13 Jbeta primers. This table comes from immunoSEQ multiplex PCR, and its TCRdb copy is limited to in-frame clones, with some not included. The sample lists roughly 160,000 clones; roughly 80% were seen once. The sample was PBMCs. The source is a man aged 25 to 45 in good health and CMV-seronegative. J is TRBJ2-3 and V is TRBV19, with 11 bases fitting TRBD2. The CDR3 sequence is CASSIELAGVADTQYF. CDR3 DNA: TGTGCCAGTAGTATAGAACTAGCGGGGGTGGCAGATACGCAGTATTTT.